This TCR beta chain was obtained from a study of T cells in localized non-small cell lung cancer. Study observations and caveats: A median of roughly 57 clones ranked among the top 100 in tumor appeared in adjacent lung. As only one tumor region underwent sequencing, heterogeneity remains possible. In uninvolved adjacent lung, T cell clonality reached its highest value, exceeding tumor.

V was trimmed by 4 bases and J by 1 base, leaving 12 bases between them. The CDR3 is made up of 14 amino acids. Germline loops: CDR1 SGHRS, CDR2 YFSETQ. On this clone: Its target is not known.

Clones were read by immunoSEQ multiplex PCR, and TCRdb kept only the in-frame ones, dropping some. Here the sample spans tens of thousands of clones, approximately 86% being singletons. This chain joins TRBV5-1 and TRBJ2-7, with D unclear. Sequenced here: peripheral blood, sampled before any cancer treatment. The receptor was isolated from a man aged 40 to 70 with stage I lung adenocarcinoma. Written as DNA, the CDR3 is TGCGCCAGCAGCACAACGCCTGAATCCTACGAGCAGTACTTC. Its protein product is CASSTTPESYEQYF.